The 31 T cell receptor beta chains below come from one sample, sequenced in a study of blood T cell repertoires in COVID-19. Using immunoSEQ multiplex PCR, the repertoire was profiled, and TCRdb retains in-frame clones only, with some absent. This table holds fewer than 200,000 clones, around 85% found once. Sample: peripheral blood. The source of these receptors is a woman aged 55-70 years with acute or convalescent COVID-19.

The chain joins TRBV2 to TRBJ2-5; 7 bases are a match to TRBD2. Germline values: CDR1 SNHLY, CDR2 FYNNEI. J gave up 1 base and V 5 bases, and 1 base lay outside the gene matches. There are 13 residues in the CDR3. This CDR3 reads CASSPSGQETQYF. The CDR3 DNA reads as TGTGCCAGCAGTCCTAGCGGCCAAGAGACCCAGTACTTC.

The CDR3 DNA reads as TGTGCCAGCAGCGTAGACCAGGTACGGACTGAAGCTTTCTTT. Translating gives CASSVDQVRTEAFF. The genes are TRBV9 and TRBJ1-1, with D hard to call. Germline CDR1 and CDR2: SGDLS and YYNGEE. Trimming took 0 bases from V and 5 from J, leaving 11 bases between them. The CDR3 has 14 amino acids.

This sequence joins TRBV7-6 and TRBJ1-3, with D unclear. Germline CDR1 and CDR2: SGHVS and FNYEAQ. The CDR3 consists of 16 residues. The V and J ends lost 6 bases and 0 bases respectively, with 15 bases between them. CDR3 protein: CASSLATSSSGNTIYF. In DNA form, the CDR3 reads TGTGCCAGCAGTCTAGCGACATCTAGCTCTGGAAACACCATATATTTT. The variable domain in full, completed from reference TRBV7-6 and TRBJ1-3, reads GAGVSQSPRYKVTKRGQDVALRCDPISGHVSLYWYRQALGQGPEFLTYFNYEAQQDKSGLPNDRFSAERPEGSISTLTIQRTEQRDSAMYRCASSLATSSSGNTIYFGEGSWLTVV.

V gene TRBV18 combines with J gene TRBJ1-6, with a possible D match to TRBD1 (5 bases). Per germline, CDR1 KGHSH and CDR2 LQKENI. The CDR3 contains 16 residues. Trimming left V 4 bases short and J 5 bases short, with 15 bases between. The CDR3 region has the DNA TGTGCCAGCTCACTCCGGGGGACGGGAGATAATTCACCCCTCCACTTT. This encodes CASSLRGTGDNSPLHF.

The rearrangement links TRBV28 to TRBJ1-5; D is perhaps TRBD1 (6 bases). The CDR3 spans 14 residues. The germline CDR1 and CDR2 sequences are MDHEN and SYDVKM. Trimming removed 6 bases from V and 0 bases from J, with 9 bases in between. Here the CDR3 reads CASSRQASNQPQHF. As DNA, the CDR3 is TGTGCCAGCAGCCGACAGGCTAGCAATCAGCCCCAGCATTTT.

This chain uses TRBV3-1 (or the pseudogene TRBV3-2) with TRBJ2-2; 9 bases fit TRBD2. Germline loops: CDR1 LGHDT, CDR2 YNNKEL (reference sequence). The CDR3 has 18 amino acids. Trimming at V came to 4 bases and at J to 4 bases, leaving 13 bases not matched to a gene. CDR3 loop: CASSLRGAGGPSTGELFF. CDR3 DNA sequence: TGTGCCAGCAGCCTACGAGGGGCGGGAGGGCCTAGCACCGGGGAGCTGTTTTTT.

The chain links TRBV7-9 to TRBJ1-4; the match to TRBD1 covers 7 bases. V lost 3 bases, J lost 0 bases, and 4 bases stayed unmatched. Germline-derived CDR1 and CDR2 are SEHNR and FQNEAQ (reference sequence). The CDR3 runs to 16 residues. The CDR3 sequence is CASSLGQSATNEKLFF. For the CDR3, the DNA is TGTGCCAGCAGCTTGGGACAGAGTGCAACTAATGAAAAACTGTTTTTT.

This chain joins TRBV10-2 and TRBJ2-3; 15 bases are shared with TRBD2. In germline, CDR1 is WSHSY, CDR2 SAAADI. This CDR3 comprises 16 residues. Trimming removed 8 bases from V and 4 bases from J; junction bases left unmatched: 7. The CDR3, as DNA: TGCGCCAGCGCAGGGACTAGCGGGAGGAAAGCAGATACGCAGTATTTT. This codes for CASAGTSGRKADTQYF.

The rearrangement joins TRBV5-1 to TRBJ2-3, with D possibly being TRBD2 (6 bases). V lost 2 bases and J lost 6, with 13 bases in between. Per germline, CDR1 SGHRS and CDR2 YFSETQ. CDR3 length: 14 amino acids. As DNA, the CDR3 is TGCGCCAGCAGCTTAGTACCGGAGGGGGATACGCAGTATTTT. Its translation is CASSLVPEGDTQYF.

The V gene is TRBV7-3, the J gene TRBJ2-3, with a tentative D call TRBD2 (5 bases). The germline V gene encodes CDR1 SGHTA and CDR2 FQGTGA. This CDR3 has 16 amino acids. Trimming shortened V by 5 bases and J by 1 base, and 16 bases separated the two germline ends. The CDR3 sequence is CASSTDLVGGTDTQYF. Here the CDR3 DNA reads TGTGCCAGCAGCACTGACCTGGTGGGAGGCACAGATACGCAGTATTTT. The full variable domain, with the rest looked up from reference TRBV7-3 and TRBJ2-3, is GAGVSQTPSNKVTEKGKYVELRCDPISGHTALYWYRQSLGQGPEFLIYFQGTGAADDSGLPNDRFFAVRPEGSVSTLKIQRTERGDSAVYLCASSTDLVGGTDTQYFGPGTRLTVL.

The rearrangement uses TRBV19 and TRBJ2-7; TRBD2 matches at 7 bases. The CDR3 has 12 residues. The V gene's germline CDR1 is LNHDA and CDR2 SQIVND (reference sequence). J lost 6 bases, V lost 4 bases, and 3 bases had no gene match. The CDR3 sequence: CASSKIAGEQYF. DNA for the CDR3: TGTGCCAGTAGTAAAATAGCGGGCGAGCAGTACTTC.

The chain couples TRBV13 to TRBJ2-3; D is perhaps TRBD1 (6 bases). Trimming left V 1 base short and J 2 bases short, with 13 bases between. Germline CDR1 and CDR2: PRHDT and FYEKMQ (reference sequence). The CDR3 extends over 16 amino acids. The CDR3 region has the DNA TGTGCCAGCAGCTTAGCCGGACAGCTACTCACAGATACGCAGTATTTT. This codes for CASSLAGQLLTDTQYF.

This clone was counted only a few times. The chain couples TRBV19 to TRBJ1-1; D call uncertain. This CDR3 has 13 residues. Germline loops: CDR1 LNHDA, CDR2 SQIVND (reference sequence). V was pared by 4 bases and J by 4 bases, with 10 bases between. CDR3 sequence reads: CASSTDWATEAFF. The CDR3 nucleotides are TGTGCCAGTAGTACGGACTGGGCCACTGAAGCTTTCTTT.

This sequence joins TRBV7-3 and TRBJ2-2, with D possibly matching TRBD2 (5 bases). The CDR3 has 13 residues. CDR1 SGHTA and CDR2 FQGTGA come from the germline V gene. The V end lost 2 bases, the J end lost 6 bases, and 7 bases lay between the germline ends. Here the CDR3 DNA reads TGTGCCAGCAGCTTACAGAGGGCCGGGGAGCTGTTTTTT. It translates to CASSLQRAGELFF.

The rearrangement uses TRBV19 and TRBJ1-6, with 9 bases aligning to TRBD1. The CDR3 consists of 13 residues. The germline V gene encodes CDR1 LNHDA and CDR2 SQIVND (reference sequence). V trimming: 3 bases; J trimming: 9 bases; junction bases outside the gene matches: 0. The CDR3 DNA reads as TGTGCCAGTAGTATGGACAGGGGTTCACCCCTCCACTTT. Translation gives CASSMDRGSPLHF. Looking up the rest from reference TRBV19 and TRBJ1-6 gives the full variable domain: DGGITQSPKYLFRKEGQNVTLSCEQNLNHDAMYWYRQDPGQGLRLIYYSQIVNDFQKGDIAEGYSVSREKKESFPLTVTSAQKNPTAFYLCASSMDRGSPLHFGNGTRLTVT.

This clone was counted a few times. The chain uses TRBV28 and TRBJ2-7, with D unresolved. Germline lookup yields CDR1 MDHEN and CDR2 SYDVKM. CDR3 length equals 14 residues. V was clipped by 2 bases and J by 2 bases, with 10 bases between them. This CDR3 reads CASSLAQNTYEQYF. The CDR3 nucleotides are TGTGCCAGCAGTTTAGCCCAGAACACCTACGAGCAGTACTTC.

The chain is built from TRBV6-5 and TRBJ2-2; TRBD1 aligns across 7 bases. Trimming cost V 8 bases and J 3 bases; bases outside gene matches: 6. CDR1 MNHEY and CDR2 SVGAGI come from the germline V gene. This CDR3 is built from 14 residues. The CDR3: CASALGGYTGELFF. CDR3 DNA: TGTGCCAGCGCTTTAGGGGGCTACACCGGGGAGCTGTTTTTT.

This chain uses TRBV19 with TRBJ1-4, with TRBD1 identical over 11 bases. In germline, CDR1 is LNHDA, CDR2 SQIVND (reference sequence). The CDR3 has 15 amino acids. V lost 4 bases and J lost 6; bases outside the gene matches: 4. DNA for the CDR3: TGTGCCAGTAGTAGGACAGGGGGCCGAGATGAAAAACTGTTTTTT. It encodes CASSRTGGRDEKLFF.

This clone appeared once. The rearrangement joins TRBV14 to TRBJ1-2; the match to TRBD1 covers 11 bases. The CDR3 spans 15 residues. Trimming removed 3 bases from V and 4 bases from J; junction bases left unmatched: 4. Germline V gives CDR1 SGHDN, CDR2 FVKESK. The CDR3 is CASSQGTGGFYGYTF. The DNA of the CDR3 is TGTGCCAGCAGCCAGGGGACAGGGGGTTTCTATGGCTACACCTTC.

This clone was picked up one time. The same CDR3 arises from other DNA sequences in this sample as well. The rearrangement uses TRBV25-1 and TRBJ2-5, with D possibly TRBD1 on 5 matching bases. This CDR3 spans 13 amino acids. V was pared by 1 base and J by 5 bases, with 8 bases between. The germline CDR1 and CDR2 sequences are MGHDK and SYGVNS. The CDR3 DNA follows: TGTGCCAGCAGTGAATCAAGGGGTGAGACCCAGTACTTC. Translated, it gives CASSESRGETQYF.

The chain employs TRBV5-4 and TRBJ1-2; 7 bases fit TRBD1. This CDR3 is built from 15 residues. The germline gives CDR1 SGHNT, CDR2 YYREEE (reference sequence). Trimming at V came to 1 base and at J to 3 bases, leaving 6 bases not matched to a gene. In nucleotides, the CDR3 is TGTGCCAGCAGCTTGAATCGACAGGGAGACTATGGCTACACCTTC. Residues: CASSLNRQGDYGYTF. Looking up the rest from reference TRBV5-4 and TRBJ1-2 gives the full variable domain: ETGVTQSPTHLIKTRGQQVTLRCSSQSGHNTVSWYQQALGQGPQFIFQYYREEENGRGNFPPRFSGLQFPNYSSELNVNALELDDSALYLCASSLNRQGDYGYTFGSGTRLTVV.

The V and J genes are TRBV18 and TRBJ2-7; 7 positions agree with TRBD1. Germline V gene lookup returns CDR1 KGHSH and CDR2 LQKENI. CDR3 length equals 17 residues. The V and J ends lost 3 bases and 3 bases, in that order; junction bases with no gene match: 14. The CDR3 sequence is CASSPLLSGQLYYEQYF. Written as DNA, the CDR3 is TGTGCCAGCTCACCTCTCCTATCGGGACAGCTCTACTACGAGCAGTACTTC.

This rearrangement joins TRBV7-8 to TRBJ2-2; TRBD2 is a possible D gene (6 bases). Between the trimmed V and J ends, which lost 3 bases and 0 bases, there was a span of 14 bases. CDR1 is SGHVS, CDR2 FQNEAQ, per germline. The CDR3 runs to 17 residues. CDR3 coding DNA: TGTGCCAGCAGCTTTTCTTTTGGCGGGGCGAACACCGGGGAGCTGTTTTTT. Amino acids: CASSFSFGGANTGELFF.

This rearrangement joins TRBV5-1 to TRBJ1-5, with TRBD1 identical over 7 bases. The V gene end was trimmed by 1 base and the J gene end by 2 bases; junction bases not matched to a gene: 3. Germline CDR1 is SGHRS and CDR2 is YFSETQ. This CDR3 is 15 amino acids long. CDR3 amino acids: CASSLLGGGNQPQHF. The CDR3 DNA sequence: TGCGCCAGCAGCTTGCTAGGGGGCGGCAATCAGCCCCAGCATTTT.

This chain uses TRBV19 with TRBJ1-5; 9 bases line up with TRBD1. Germline V CDR1 and CDR2: LNHDA, SQIVND (reference sequence). J lost 6 bases, V lost 5 bases, and 5 bases had no gene match. CDR3 length equals 14 residues. Here the CDR3 reads CASSGTGGAQPQHF. The CDR3 DNA sequence: TGTGCCAGTAGTGGCACAGGGGGCGCTCAGCCCCAGCATTTT.

CDR3 coding DNA: TGTGCCAGCAGTTTCGGGGGGTTCGAAAAACTGTTTTTT. Translated, it gives CASSFGGFEKLFF. J is TRBJ1-4 and V is TRBV12-3 or TRBV12-4, with D possibly being TRBD1 (5 bases). This CDR3 comprises 13 residues. Deletions cut 3 bases from V and 8 bases from J, with 10 bases between.

The CDR3 loop reads CASSLSLPTLHF. The DNA of the CDR3 is TGTGCCAGCAGTTTAAGCCTTCCGACCCTCCACTTT. This chain connects TRBV12-3 or TRBV12-4 to TRBJ1-6; D is ambiguous. The CDR3 has 12 residues. Trimming took 2 bases from V and 14 from J, leaving 10 bases between them.

V usage is TRBV3-1 (or the pseudogene TRBV3-2) and J usage is TRBJ2-2; a weak D match, TRBD2 (5 bases). The V end was cut by 4 bases, the J end by 1 base, with 22 bases between. Germline CDR1 reads LGHDT; CDR2 reads YNNKEL (reference sequence). The CDR3 has 19 amino acids. This CDR3 reads CASSLLGLNNNLNTGELFF. In DNA, the CDR3 is TGTGCCAGCAGCCTACTAGGACTGAACAATAATCTGAACACCGGGGAGCTGTTTTTT.

This clone was seen more than once but under ten times. The chain couples TRBV9 to TRBJ1-3; 9 bases are shared with TRBD1. This CDR3 has 16 amino acids. Losses at the gene ends were 3 bases for V and 1 base for J; bases not matched to a gene: 5. CDR1 and CDR2 (germline): SGDLS, YYNGEE. The CDR3 bases are TGTGCCAGCAGCGCAGGGGACAGGGCATCTGGAAACACCATATATTTT. This codes for CASSAGDRASGNTIYF. Drawing the rest from reference TRBV9 and TRBJ1-3, the complete variable domain is DSGVTQTPKHLITATGQRVTLRCSPRSGDLSVYWYQQSLDQGLQFLIQYYNGEERAKGNILERFSAQQFPDLHSELNLSSLELGDSALYFCASSAGDRASGNTIYFGEGSWLTVV.

J is TRBJ2-3 and V is TRBV2, with TRBD2 matching 9 bases. Germline CDR1 is SNHLY and CDR2 is FYNNEI. Trimming took 8 bases from V and 4 from J; bases not matched to a gene: 4. CDR3 size: 13 residues. The CDR3 reads CASLSGGPDTQYF. CDR3 in DNA: TGTGCCAGCCTTAGCGGGGGCCCAGATACGCAGTATTTT.

The chain employs TRBV28 and TRBJ1-5, with D perhaps TRBD1 (6 bases). The CDR3 consists of 13 residues. Germline V gives CDR1 MDHEN, CDR2 SYDVKM. V gave up 6 bases and J gave up 7 bases, with 13 bases separating them. CDR3 DNA: TGTGCCAGCAGAGGACAGTCTCTCCAGCCCCAGCATTTT. Translated: CASRGQSLQPQHF.